This T cell receptor (beta chain) was identified in a study of OX40 agonist ivuxolimab in advanced cancers. For the study at large: It was ivuxolimab, an agonistic anti-OX40 (CD134) antibody, that patients were treated with. General study points: Low clonal expansion, among the lowest seen, marked partial responders at 0.1-3.0 mg/kg.

V lost 0 bases to trimming and J lost 4 bases; unmatched junction nucleotides: 2. The length of the CDR3 is 16 residues. Per germline, CDR1 MNHNY and CDR2 SVGAGI (reference sequence). Sequencing used immunoSEQ multiplex PCR; TCRdb keeps in-frame clones, though not all of them. The data show just over 60,000 clones, with approximately 90% seen just once and roughly 13% held by the top ten. On this clone: The antigen remains unidentified.

This chain joins TRBV6-6 and TRBJ2-2; 10 bases match TRBD2. The sample here was CD4+ or CD8+ T cells sorted from blood, taken in a trial of the OX40 agonist ivuxolimab. This TCR derives from an adult with an advanced solid tumor such as melanoma, head and neck, liver or kidney cancer. The CDR3 here is CASSYSLAGATGELFF. The CDR3 coding sequence is TGTGCCAGCAGTTACTCGCTAGCGGGAGCCACCGGGGAGCTGTTTTTT.